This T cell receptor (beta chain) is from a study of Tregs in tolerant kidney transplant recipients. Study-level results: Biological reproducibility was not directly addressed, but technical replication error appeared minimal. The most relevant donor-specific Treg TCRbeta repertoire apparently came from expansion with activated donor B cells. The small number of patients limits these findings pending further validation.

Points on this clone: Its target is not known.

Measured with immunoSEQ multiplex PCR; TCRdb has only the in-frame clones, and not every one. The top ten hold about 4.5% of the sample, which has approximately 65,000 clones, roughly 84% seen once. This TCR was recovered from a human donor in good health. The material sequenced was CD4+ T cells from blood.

The CDR3 protein is CASSFSSSGGGETQYF. In DNA, the CDR3 is TGTGCCAGCAGCTTTAGCTCTAGCGGGGGGGGTGAGACCCAGTACTTC. V is TRBV7-7 and J is TRBJ2-5, with 12 bases identical to TRBD2. The CDR3 is 16 residues long. Trimming at V came to 3 bases and at J to 5 bases, leaving 7 bases not matched to a gene. Germline-derived CDR1 and CDR2 are SSHAT and FNYEAQ (reference sequence).